These T cell receptor beta chains were read from a single sample in a study of technical replicates of blood from a few donors. Data came from immunoSEQ multiplex PCR; TCRdb stores just in-frame clones and leaves some out. The table lists 50,000 to 55,000 clones, 86% of them singletons. The sequenced sample was PBMCs. These receptors originate from a human donor in good health. Some clones in this sample may be carry-over from other donors' samples. Each CDR3 is given with its conserved first and last residue. Each record gives: V gene, D gene, clone size, J gene, CDR3 DNA, CDR3 protein. D genes are given only for firm matches. Some rows mark clone size as missing; the rest say once, few, many or name a class of expanded clone.

v_call: TRBV6-5; d_call: TRBD1; clone_size: .; j_call: TRBJ1-4; cdr3_nt: TGTGCCAGCCGTACCGGGACAGGGCCTGAAAAACTGTTTTTT; cdr3_aa: CASRTGTGPEKLFF
v_call: TRBV5-8; d_call: .; clone_size: .; j_call: TRBJ1-3; cdr3_nt: TGTGCCAGCAGCTTGGAGGCAGGCTCTGGAAACACCATATATTTT; cdr3_aa: CASSLEAGSGNTIYF
v_call: TRBV4-2; d_call: TRBD1; clone_size: .; j_call: TRBJ2-1; cdr3_nt: TGTGCCAGCAGCCTAAACCCGACAGGGTTGACGTTAAATGAGCAGTTCTTC; cdr3_aa: CASSLNPTGLTLNEQFF
v_call: TRBV6-6; d_call: .; clone_size: .; j_call: TRBJ2-7; cdr3_nt: TGTGCCAGCAGTTACACCTTTACTTCATCCGCCTACGAGCAGTACTTC; cdr3_aa: CASSYTFTSSAYEQYF
v_call: TRBV9; d_call: TRBD2; clone_size: .; j_call: TRBJ2-3; cdr3_nt: TGTGCCAGCAGCCGAGCTACGGGGGGGCTAACAGATACGCAGTATTTT; cdr3_aa: CASSRATGGLTDTQYF
v_call: TRBV5-1; d_call: .; clone_size: .; j_call: TRBJ1-2; cdr3_nt: TGCGCCAGCAGCTCACAGGGTAACTATGGCTACACCTTC; cdr3_aa: CASSSQGNYGYTF
v_call: TRBV5-4; d_call: TRBD1; clone_size: once; j_call: TRBJ2-2; cdr3_nt: TGTGCCAGCAGCCGGACAGGGGCGCTAAACACCGGGGAGCTGTTTTTT; cdr3_aa: CASSRTGALNTGELFF
v_call: TRBV6-5; d_call: .; clone_size: .; j_call: TRBJ2-3; cdr3_nt: TGTGCCAGCAGTTACAGCCTTCGAACTAGCACAGATACGCAGTATTTT; cdr3_aa: CASSYSLRTSTDTQYF
v_call: TRBV13; d_call: .; clone_size: .; j_call: TRBJ1-2; cdr3_nt: TGTGCCAGCAGCTCGGGAAGTCCTGGCTACACCTTC; cdr3_aa: CASSSGSPGYTF
v_call: TRBV10-1; d_call: .; clone_size: once; j_call: TRBJ2-7; cdr3_nt: TGCGCCAGCATTAAAGGAGGGCGGTGGGCCCCCCTCGAGCAGTACTTC; cdr3_aa: CASIKGGRWAPLEQYF
v_call: TRBV15; d_call: .; clone_size: .; j_call: TRBJ1-5; cdr3_nt: TGTGCCACCAGCAGAGATCCCAGGGCCGATCAGCCCCAGCATTTT; cdr3_aa: CATSRDPRADQPQHF
v_call: TRBV6-6; d_call: TRBD1; clone_size: .; j_call: TRBJ2-1; cdr3_nt: TGTGCCAGCAGACCAACCGGGACAGGGGGCTCGAATGAGCAGTTCTTC; cdr3_aa: CASRPTGTGGSNEQFF
v_call: TRBV11-3; d_call: TRBD2; clone_size: .; j_call: TRBJ2-3; cdr3_nt: TGTGCCAGCAGCTCGGGACTAGGACACACAGATACGCAGTATTTT; cdr3_aa: CASSSGLGHTDTQYF
v_call: TRBV18; d_call: TRBD1; clone_size: .; j_call: TRBJ2-4; cdr3_nt: TGTGCCAGCTCACCAAGCCAGGGGGCTAACATTCAGTACTTC; cdr3_aa: CASSPSQGANIQYF
v_call: TRBV7-9; d_call: .; clone_size: .; j_call: TRBJ2-5; cdr3_nt: TGTGCCAGCAGGCCAGATGCCAGGGGGACCCAGTACTTC; cdr3_aa: CASRPDARGTQYF
v_call: TRBV10-3; d_call: TRBD1; clone_size: .; j_call: TRBJ1-2; cdr3_nt: TGTGCCATCACCCAGGGGGCCCTGGGAGGCTACACCTTC; cdr3_aa: CAITQGALGGYTF
v_call: TRBV6-5; d_call: .; clone_size: few; j_call: TRBJ1-2; cdr3_nt: TGTGCCAGCAGCCCAGACAGTGACTATGGCTACACCTTC; cdr3_aa: CASSPDSDYGYTF
v_call: TRBV10-3; d_call: .; clone_size: .; j_call: TRBJ2-7; cdr3_nt: TGTGCCATCAGTGATCCCGACAGGTTGCCAATCACTACCTACGAGCAGTACTTC; cdr3_aa: CAISDPDRLPITTYEQYF
v_call: TRBV5-1; d_call: .; clone_size: .; j_call: TRBJ2-2; cdr3_nt: TGCGCCAGCAGCTTGACTAGATACAACGGGGAGCTGTTTTTT; cdr3_aa: CASSLTRYNGELFF
v_call: TRBV18; d_call: .; clone_size: once; j_call: TRBJ1-6; cdr3_nt: TGTGCCAGCTCCCCAGGGAGCTCCTATAATTCACCCCTCCACTTT; cdr3_aa: CASSPGSSYNSPLHF
v_call: TRBV4-2; d_call: .; clone_size: .; j_call: TRBJ1-5; cdr3_nt: TGTGCCAGCAGCCCCGGACAGAATCAGCCCCAGCATTTT; cdr3_aa: CASSPGQNQPQHF
v_call: TRBV7-9; d_call: .; clone_size: .; j_call: TRBJ1-2; cdr3_nt: TGTGCCAGCGGCGCAGACTGGCAGGGCTACACCTTC; cdr3_aa: CASGADWQGYTF
v_call: TRBV7-8; d_call: .; clone_size: .; j_call: TRBJ2-7; cdr3_nt: TGTGCCAGCAGCTTAGGTGGCCTAGGGGGCGAGCAGTACTTC; cdr3_aa: CASSLGGLGGEQYF
v_call: TRBV5-1; d_call: .; clone_size: .; j_call: TRBJ1-1; cdr3_nt: TGCGCCAGCAGCTTGGACGGGGGGCGCTTGGCTTTCTTT; cdr3_aa: CASSLDGGRLAFF
v_call: TRBV5-1; d_call: .; clone_size: .; j_call: TRBJ2-5; cdr3_nt: TGCGCCAGCAGCTGGGCCCAAGAGACCCAGTACTTC; cdr3_aa: CASSWAQETQYF
v_call: TRBV18; d_call: .; clone_size: .; j_call: TRBJ1-5; cdr3_nt: TGTGCCAGCTCACCACCACGGGGTCAGCCCCAGCATTTT; cdr3_aa: CASSPPRGQPQHF
v_call: TRBV7-7; d_call: .; clone_size: .; j_call: TRBJ1-4; cdr3_nt: TGTGCCAGCAGCTTAGGCAGAGCGGAAAAACTGTTTTTT; cdr3_aa: CASSLGRAEKLFF
v_call: TRBV4-1; d_call: TRBD2; clone_size: .; j_call: TRBJ2-1; cdr3_nt: TGCGCCAGCAGCCAAGGCCAGACTAGCGGGGGGGGCGAGCAGTTCTTC; cdr3_aa: CASSQGQTSGGGEQFF
v_call: TRBV5-1; d_call: TRBD1; clone_size: .; j_call: TRBJ1-3; cdr3_nt: TGCGCCAGCAGCTTAGGGGGCTACTCTGGAAACACCATATATTTT; cdr3_aa: CASSLGGYSGNTIYF
v_call: TRBV7-2; d_call: .; clone_size: few; j_call: TRBJ2-7; cdr3_nt: TGTGCCAGCAGCGCCGTGCGGGGCTACGAGCAGTACTTC; cdr3_aa: CASSAVRGYEQYF
v_call: TRBV4-2; d_call: .; clone_size: .; j_call: TRBJ1-2; cdr3_nt: TGTGCCAGCAGCCAAGATGCGGGTGGCTACACCTTC; cdr3_aa: CASSQDAGGYTF
v_call: TRBV6-5; d_call: TRBD1; clone_size: .; j_call: TRBJ1-5; cdr3_nt: TGTGCCAGCAGTTACGACACAGGGGGTCAGCCCCAGCATTTT; cdr3_aa: CASSYDTGGQPQHF
v_call: TRBV27; d_call: TRBD2; clone_size: .; j_call: TRBJ2-3; cdr3_nt: TGTGCCAGCAGTTTATCAGGACTAGCGACAGATACGCAGTATTTT; cdr3_aa: CASSLSGLATDTQYF
v_call: TRBV15; d_call: .; clone_size: .; j_call: TRBJ2-1; cdr3_nt: TGTGCCACCAGAGGGGGACTATCATTATACAATGAGCAGTTCTTC; cdr3_aa: CATRGGLSLYNEQFF
v_call: TRBV10-3; d_call: .; clone_size: .; j_call: TRBJ1-2; cdr3_nt: TGTGCCATCAGTGAGCGTCAGGCCCGCGATTATGGCTACACCTTC; cdr3_aa: CAISERQARDYGYTF
v_call: TRBV9; d_call: .; clone_size: .; j_call: TRBJ2-3; cdr3_nt: TGTGCCAGCAGCCCGGAGGGGACCCGAAGGCCAGATACGCAGTATTTT; cdr3_aa: CASSPEGTRRPDTQYF
v_call: TRBV7-9; d_call: TRBD1; clone_size: .; j_call: TRBJ1-1; cdr3_nt: TGTGCCAGCGGCAGCTCCGGGACAGCGAACACTGAAGCTTTCTTT; cdr3_aa: CASGSSGTANTEAFF